This T cell receptor (beta chain) was documented in a study of regulatory T cells in long-lasting Graves disease. This clonotype was picked up a small number of times. Its antigen is not known. Germline values: CDR1 ENHRY, CDR2 SYGVKD. The CDR3 runs 15 residues. The V and J ends lost 6 bases and 4 bases, in that order; junction bases with no gene match: 11. As to time point: newly diagnosed GD, antithyroid drugs for less than 3 months. Researchers made the TCR library from RNA that was extracted from PBMCs. Clinicians diagnosed Graves' disease using American Thyroid Association guidelines. Broader study findings: TRBV28 was favored in persistent disease, as were TRBJ1-2 and TRBJ2-5.

In building TCR beta libraries, iRepertoire HTBI primers were used together with Arm-PCR of CDR3 regions. TCRdb recomputed calls from the multiplex PCR reads with MiXCR, one row per CDR3 protein. The sample carries about 430,000 distinct CDR3 sequences, 15% recorded once. This sample also belongs to another study, concerning T cells in Graves' hyperthyroidism and ophthalmopathy. From that paper: Recently diagnosed hyperthyroidism of less than 2 months' duration affected patients aged 18 to 65. Within blood appeared most thyroid clonotypes that had expanded above 0.001.

Sequencing used peripheral blood mononuclear cells (PBMCs), obtained at new diagnosis, from a patient treated with antithyroid drugs. The rearrangement links TRBV10-3 to TRBJ1-2; 7 bases map to TRBD1. The source is a woman aged 40 to 50 with Graves disease. CDR3 sequence reads: CAISELRQGGYGYTF. The CDR3 coding sequence is TGTGCCATCAGCGAGCTCCGACAGGGAGGCTATGGCTACACCTTC.